A selection of T cell receptor beta chains follows, all from one sample in a study of cytotoxic CD8 clonotypes in ibrutinib-treated CLL. Produced via immunoSEQ multiplex PCR; TCRdb's table is partial and in-frame only. The top ten hold about 6% of the sample, which has under 300,000 clones, 76% seen once. Sequenced material: PBMCs, taken at disease progression, from a patient treated with ibrutinib. The receptors stem from a human donor with chronic lymphocytic leukemia. Each CDR3 is given with its conserved first and last residue. The order of the fields is D gene, V gene, clone size, CDR3 length, J gene, CDR3 protein, CDR3 DNA. A D gene is named only where the DNA matches it firmly. Some rows mark clone size as missing; the rest say once, few, many or name a class of expanded clone.

-	TRBV5-6	-	14	TRBJ2-3	CASSSRTVTDTQYF	TGTGCCAGCAGCTCGAGGACGGTCACAGATACGCAGTATTTT
TRBD1	TRBV13	-	15	TRBJ1-1	CASSLVGTGGLEAFF	TGTGCCAGCAGCTTAGTGGGGACAGGAGGGCTTGAAGCTTTCTTT
TRBD2	TRBV18	-	16	TRBJ2-3	CASSTAGLAGVYTQYF	TGTGCCAGCTCAACCGCGGGACTAGCGGGAGTATATACGCAGTATTTT
-	TRBV9	-	15	TRBJ2-2	CASSPTGSGTGELFF	TGTGCCAGCAGTCCCACAGGGTCGGGCACCGGGGAGCTGTTTTTT
-	TRBV28	-	20	TRBJ2-3	CASSLWQVLSSGTSTDTQYF	TGTGCCAGCAGTTTATGGCAGGTATTAAGTAGCGGCACTAGCACAGATACGCAGTATTTT
-	TRBV6-1	-	14	TRBJ2-5	CASSETGGEATQYF	TGTGCCAGCAGTGAAACAGGGGGGGAGGCGACCCAGTACTTC
-	TRBV4-2	once	14	TRBJ1-1	CASSFFPPNTEAFF	TGTGCCAGCAGCTTCTTTCCCCCGAACACTGAAGCTTTCTTT
-	TRBV6-6	-	15	TRBJ1-5	CASSSTQTNNQPQHF	TGTGCCAGCAGTTCCACCCAGACAAACAATCAGCCCCAGCATTTT
-	TRBV25-1	-	14	TRBJ1-2	CASSIQGNGYGYTF	TGTGCCAGCAGTATACAGGGAAATGGCTATGGCTACACCTTC
-	TRBV25-1	-	14	TRBJ2-7	CASSRSGGAYEQYF	TGTGCCAGCAGTAGATCGGGGGGCGCATACGAGCAGTACTTC
-	TRBV9	-	18	TRBJ2-1	CASSVAEGSRPFYNEQFF	TGTGCCAGCAGCGTAGCCGAGGGTAGCCGCCCTTTCTACAATGAGCAGTTCTTC
-	TRBV9	-	15	TRBJ2-3	CASSVGFGLTDTQYF	TGTGCCAGCAGCGTAGGTTTCGGACTCACAGATACGCAGTATTTT
-	TRBV7-8	-	10	TRBJ2-1	CASGSNEQFF	TGTGCCAGCGGATCAAATGAGCAGTTCTTC
-	TRBV27	-	16	TRBJ2-5	CASSSSRADVQETQYF	TGTGCCAGCAGTTCTAGTCGGGCAGACGTTCAAGAGACCCAGTACTTC
TRBD2	TRBV27	-	19	TRBJ2-7	CASSSLVIKTSGFSYEQYF	TGTGCCAGCAGTTCCCTTGTTATAAAGACTAGCGGGTTCTCCTACGAGCAGTACTTC
-	TRBV5-1	-	19	TRBJ2-1	CASSLALALIGRSYNEQFF	TGCGCCAGCAGCTTGGCCCTAGCGCTCATCGGGCGCTCCTACAATGAGCAGTTCTTC
TRBD1	TRBV5-1	-	17	TRBJ2-3	CASSPLGGQGSTDTQYF	TGCGCCAGCAGCCCCCTCGGGGGACAGGGTTCCACAGATACGCAGTATTTT
-	TRBV11-2	-	13	TRBJ2-7	CASSLAGLREQYF	TGTGCCAGCAGCTTGGCAGGGTTAAGGGAGCAGTACTTC
-	TRBV6-7	once	14	TRBJ2-7	CASSYTQGNHEQYF	TGTGCCAGCAGTTACACACAGGGCAATCACGAGCAGTACTTC
-	TRBV10-3	-	15	TRBJ1-2	CAISADRQNDYGYTF	TGTGCCATCAGCGCGGACAGACAAAACGACTATGGCTACACCTTC
-	TRBV5-6	once	15	TRBJ2-7	CASTPGRGLSYEQYF	TGTGCCAGCACCCCCGGGCGGGGGCTTAGCTACGAGCAGTACTTC
TRBD2	TRBV10-3	-	13	TRBJ2-7	CAISIPGLGEQYF	TGTGCCATCAGTATTCCGGGACTAGGGGAGCAGTACTTC
TRBD2	TRBV19	-	17	TRBJ2-1	CASSTGTSGGAYNEQFF	TGTGCCAGTAGTACCGGGACTAGCGGGGGGGCCTACAATGAGCAGTTCTTC
-	TRBV5-1	-	14	TRBJ2-2	CASALGGSTGELFF	TGCGCCAGCGCCCTGGGGGGATCAACCGGGGAGCTGTTTTTT
-	TRBV7-2	-	16	TRBJ2-5	CASSFYPPQVRETQYF	TGTGCCAGCAGTTTCTACCCCCCTCAGGTCCGGGAGACCCAGTACTTC
TRBD1	TRBV6-5	-	13	TRBJ1-1	CASRRQGTTEAFF	TGTGCCAGCAGGAGACAGGGGACCACTGAAGCTTTCTTT
-	TRBV19	-	12	TRBJ2-5	CASRSEWETQYF	TGTGCCAGTAGATCCGAGTGGGAGACCCAGTACTTC
-	TRBV19	-	15	TRBJ2-6	CASSIRGPGANVLTF	TGTGCCAGTAGTATTCGAGGGCCTGGGGCCAACGTCCTGACTTTC
-	TRBV6-5	-	14	TRBJ1-1	CASRWTNMNTEAFF	TGTGCCAGCAGATGGACAAACATGAACACTGAAGCTTTCTTT
TRBD1	TRBV7-2	-	15	TRBJ1-1	CASSWGTGTSTEAFF	TGTGCCAGCAGTTGGGGGACAGGGACTAGCACTGAAGCTTTCTTT
-	TRBV6-6	-	16	TRBJ1-2	CASSSYPQTENYGYTF	TGTGCCAGCAGTTCTTACCCGCAGACGGAGAACTATGGCTACACCTTC
-	TRBV7-8	-	19	TRBJ1-2	CASSLVILPTQEANYGYTF	TGTGCCAGCAGCTTAGTGATTCTCCCAACGCAGGAAGCTAACTATGGCTACACCTTC
-	TRBV4-1	few	13	TRBJ2-7	CASSHSGPYEQYF	TGCGCCAGCAGCCACTCAGGGCCCTACGAGCAGTACTTC
-	TRBV18	once	14	TRBJ1-2	CASSPRVGVDGYTF	TGTGCCAGCTCACCACGAGTTGGGGTTGATGGCTACACCTTC
-	TRBV4-1	-	17	TRBJ1-4	CASSQDYGISTNEKLFF	TGCGCCAGCAGCCAAGATTATGGGATTTCAACTAATGAAAAACTGTTTTTT
-	TRBV10-3	-	13	TRBJ1-3	CAISEGRGNTIYF	TGTGCCATCAGTGAGGGCAGGGGAAACACCATATATTTT
-	TRBV20-1	-	11	TRBJ2-7	CRAQEEYEQYF	TGCAGGGCCCAGGAGGAGTACGAGCAGTACTTC
TRBD2	TRBV11-2	-	16	TRBJ2-6	CASSPRGSSGANVLTF	TGTGCCAGCAGCCCCCGCGGGAGCTCTGGGGCCAACGTCCTGACTTTC
-	TRBV10-1	once	13	TRBJ2-3	CASSERAPDTQYF	TGCGCCAGCAGTGAACGGGCCCCAGATACGCAGTATTTT
-	TRBV28	-	13	TRBJ1-5	CASLGFSNQPQHF	TGTGCCAGCCTCGGCTTTTCAAATCAGCCCCAGCATTTT
-	TRBV10-1	few	13	TRBJ2-3	CASTPGRGDTQYF	TGCGCCAGCACCCCGGGACGGGGGGATACGCAGTATTTT
-	TRBV28	-	17	TRBJ2-7	CASSAANLAQFLYEQYF	TGTGCCAGCAGTGCCGCCAACCTAGCTCAGTTCCTCTACGAGCAGTACTTC